The 8 T cell receptor beta chains below come from one sample, sequenced in a study of OX40 agonist ivuxolimab in advanced cancers. Produced via immunoSEQ multiplex PCR; TCRdb's table is partial and in-frame only. The sample carries some 22,000 clones, around 87% recorded once. Here the sequenced sample was CD4+ or CD8+ T cells sorted from blood, taken in a trial of the OX40 agonist ivuxolimab. Receptors originate from an adult with an advanced solid tumor such as melanoma, head and neck, liver or kidney cancer.

The J gene is TRBJ2-1, the V gene TRBV6-1, with a possible D match to TRBD2 (5 bases). The V end was cut by 8 bases, the J end by 4 bases, with 6 bases between. This CDR3 contains 11 residues. Germline lookup yields CDR1 MNHNS and CDR2 SASEGT. Here the CDR3 DNA reads TGTGCCAGCGGACTGTACAATGAGCAGTTCTTC. Protein product: CASGLYNEQFF.

The V call is TRBV9, the J call TRBJ1-3; D is unclear. V shed 4 bases and J shed 0 bases, with 14 bases lying between them. Germline lookup yields CDR1 SGDLS and CDR2 YYNGEE. This CDR3 comprises 16 residues. Written as DNA, the CDR3 is TGTGCCAGCAGCACCCGCGGGAGGAGCTCTGGAAACACCATATATTTT. It codes for CASSTRGRSSGNTIYF.

The chain combines TRBV19 with TRBJ1-2, with 7 positions matching TRBD1. This CDR3 spans 13 amino acids. The V gene's germline CDR1 is LNHDA and CDR2 SQIVND (reference sequence). J was trimmed by 9 bases and V by 7 bases; bases with no gene match: 11. This CDR3 reads CASTPGGGLSYTF. The CDR3 bases are TGTGCCAGTACGCCAGGGGGGGGATTAAGCTACACCTTC.

V is TRBV4-2 and J is TRBJ2-2; D is uncertain. From germline, CDR1 is LGHNA and CDR2 YNFKEQ. With 7 bases removed from V and 7 bases from J, the gap between germline ends came to 16 bases. This CDR3 region has 14 residues. CDR3 sequence: CASTPAPRDGELFF. CDR3 nucleotide sequence: TGTGCCAGCACCCCAGCCCCTAGGGACGGGGAGCTGTTTTTT.

This rearrangement joins TRBV5-6 to TRBJ1-3, with TRBD1 as a possible D gene (6 bases). The CDR3 covers 14 residues. V was clipped by 5 bases and J by 1 base, with 10 bases between them. CDR1 SGHDT and CDR2 YYEEEE come from the germline V gene. The CDR3 sequence: CASSYRDSGNTIYF. CDR3 nucleotides: TGTGCCAGCAGTTACAGGGATTCTGGAAACACCATATATTTT.

The CDR3 nucleotides are TGTGCCAGCATCGGACAGCCAGATACGCAGTATTTT. This codes for CASIGQPDTQYF. This chain connects TRBV2 to TRBJ2-3, with a tentative D call TRBD1 (6 bases). V lost 7 bases, J lost 4 bases, and 9 bases lay in between. The CDR3 is made up of 12 amino acids. CDR1 and CDR2 (germline): SNHLY, FYNNEI.

This rearrangement joins TRBV5-4 to TRBJ1-2; D is perhaps TRBD1 (6 bases). Germline-derived CDR1 and CDR2 are SGHNT and YYREEE (reference sequence). V lost 6 bases and J 3 bases, leaving 18 bases between the germline ends. The CDR3 is 15 amino acids. The CDR3 spells CASTRAGAVDYGYTF. CDR3 sequence (DNA): TGTGCCAGCACCCGGGCAGGGGCCGTGGACTATGGCTACACCTTC.

This clone is medium-sized by share. At the DNA level, this CDR3 is encoded by other sequences in the same sample as well. The chain carries TRBV19 and TRBJ2-1; 8 bases are shared with TRBD1. V shed 7 bases, J shed 7 bases, and the junction held 6 bases outside the gene matches. The CDR3 has 13 amino acids. CDR1 and CDR2 (germline): LNHDA, SQIVND (reference sequence). Written as DNA, the CDR3 is TGTGCCAGTACCCGGACAGGGTGGAATGAGCAGTTCTTC. Translation: CASTRTGWNEQFF.